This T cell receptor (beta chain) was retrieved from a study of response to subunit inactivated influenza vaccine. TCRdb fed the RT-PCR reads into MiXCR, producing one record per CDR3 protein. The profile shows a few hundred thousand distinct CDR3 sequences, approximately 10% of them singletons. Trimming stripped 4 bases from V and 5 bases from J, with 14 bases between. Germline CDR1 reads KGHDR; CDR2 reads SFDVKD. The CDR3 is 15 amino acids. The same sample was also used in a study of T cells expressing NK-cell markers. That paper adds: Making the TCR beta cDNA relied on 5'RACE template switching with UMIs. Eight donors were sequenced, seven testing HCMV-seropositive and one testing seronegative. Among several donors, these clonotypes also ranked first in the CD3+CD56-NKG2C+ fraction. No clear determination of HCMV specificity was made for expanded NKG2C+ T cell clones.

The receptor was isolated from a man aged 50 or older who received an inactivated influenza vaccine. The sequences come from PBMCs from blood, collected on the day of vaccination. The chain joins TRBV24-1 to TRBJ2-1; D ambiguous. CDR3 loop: CATSDQVDNHNEQFF. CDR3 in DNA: TGTGCCACCAGTGACCAGGTTGACAATCACAATGAGCAGTTCTTC.